This T cell receptor (beta chain) was observed in a study of T cell responses to AZD1222 COVID-19 vaccine. This clone is a singleton in its sample. Its matching antigen is unknown. The protocol was immunoSEQ multiplex PCR, while the TCRdb copy is restricted to in-frame clones and leaves out a portion. The table includes about 140,000 clones, approximately 85% detected once. Germline CDR1 SGHRS, CDR2 YFSETQ. Trimming took off 0 bases at V and 8 bases at J, with 17 bases between the two ends. CDR3 length equals 16 residues. Study-level findings and limits: Spike was spanned by vaccine-associated CD4 TCRs, which were dominant at 160-218 and 743-854.

V and J are TRBV5-1 and TRBJ1-4; possibly TRBD1 for D (5 bases). The receptor was isolated from an adult who received the MenACWY meningococcal vaccine as a control. This material consisted of peripheral blood, taken 28 days after the second dose of the MenACWY control vaccine. CDR3 amino acids: CASSLDPPGWSEKLFF. The CDR3 nucleotides read TGCGCCAGCAGCTTGGACCCCCCAGGGTGGTCCGAAAAACTGTTTTTT.